The rows below give T cell receptor beta chains drawn from one sample of a study of blood T cell repertoires in COVID-19. Clones were sequenced by immunoSEQ multiplex PCR, and TCRdb holds only the in-frame ones, with some missing. The sample records about 60,000 clones, about 86% being singletons. The sample comprised peripheral blood. The receptors come from a human donor in a cohort sampled during active COVID-19. CDR3s leave out the opening cysteine and the closing phenylalanine or tryptophan. The order of the fields is V gene, J gene, clone size, CDR3 protein. Size values are once, few and many counts, or a class for expanded clones, and some rows have none.

v_call: TRBV5-8; j_call: TRBJ1-2; clone_size: .; cdr3_aa: ASSWTANYGYT
v_call: TRBV24-1; j_call: TRBJ2-2; clone_size: few; cdr3_aa: ANGPLTGELF
v_call: TRBV5-6; j_call: TRBJ1-1; clone_size: .; cdr3_aa: ASSSTFNRANTEAF
v_call: TRBV4-3; j_call: TRBJ2-1; clone_size: .; cdr3_aa: ASSQVEELAGNEQF
v_call: TRBV30; j_call: TRBJ1-2; clone_size: .; cdr3_aa: AWRVAGGLSNYGYT
v_call: TRBV7-9; j_call: TRBJ1-2; clone_size: .; cdr3_aa: ASSLEQGAISGYT
v_call: TRBV30; j_call: TRBJ2-1; clone_size: .; cdr3_aa: AWSVPSGMNEQF
v_call: TRBV14; j_call: TRBJ2-3; clone_size: .; cdr3_aa: ASSPRTSGTDTQY
v_call: TRBV11-2; j_call: TRBJ2-7; clone_size: few; cdr3_aa: ASSLDPAYEQY
v_call: TRBV7-2; j_call: TRBJ2-7; clone_size: .; cdr3_aa: ASSLASSGGTYEQY
v_call: TRBV7-6; j_call: TRBJ2-7; clone_size: .; cdr3_aa: ASSPTLGLADYEQY
v_call: TRBV7-8; j_call: TRBJ1-5; clone_size: .; cdr3_aa: ASSRGGNQPQH
v_call: TRBV4-3; j_call: TRBJ2-1; clone_size: .; cdr3_aa: ASSQGGEWGEQF
v_call: TRBV5-6; j_call: TRBJ1-1; clone_size: .; cdr3_aa: ASSLFTEAF
v_call: TRBV9; j_call: TRBJ1-6; clone_size: .; cdr3_aa: ASSVEALFNSPLH
v_call: TRBV11-2; j_call: TRBJ1-3; clone_size: .; cdr3_aa: ASSLESLADPEDTIY
v_call: TRBV19; j_call: TRBJ1-3; clone_size: .; cdr3_aa: ASRLQGGSGNTIY
v_call: TRBV7-9; j_call: TRBJ2-7; clone_size: .; cdr3_aa: ASSLQLAGGDYEQY
v_call: TRBV15; j_call: TRBJ1-4; clone_size: .; cdr3_aa: ATSRDLGQGQKLF
v_call: TRBV4-3; j_call: TRBJ2-6; clone_size: .; cdr3_aa: ASSQDPGTGVGDSGANVLT
v_call: TRBV10-1; j_call: TRBJ2-7; clone_size: .; cdr3_aa: ASSSGQVREEQY
v_call: TRBV6-5; j_call: TRBJ2-2; clone_size: .; cdr3_aa: ASSYVGRGTGELF
v_call: TRBV2; j_call: TRBJ2-7; clone_size: .; cdr3_aa: ASSEAFAGEQY
v_call: TRBV7-2; j_call: TRBJ2-2; clone_size: .; cdr3_aa: ASSPGLGELF
v_call: TRBV9; j_call: TRBJ2-7; clone_size: medium-sized; cdr3_aa: ASNPTGWEAEQY
v_call: TRBV12-5; j_call: TRBJ2-2; clone_size: .; cdr3_aa: ASAFGGGGANTGELF
v_call: TRBV6-4; j_call: TRBJ1-1; clone_size: .; cdr3_aa: ASTTIFRQVMNTEAF
v_call: TRBV7-6; j_call: TRBJ2-7; clone_size: .; cdr3_aa: ASSPGTSGDSYEQY
v_call: TRBV6-1; j_call: TRBJ1-1; clone_size: .; cdr3_aa: ASSESQGRSEAF
v_call: TRBV27; j_call: TRBJ1-6; clone_size: .; cdr3_aa: ASSLYSRSPLH
v_call: TRBV30; j_call: TRBJ2-7; clone_size: few; cdr3_aa: AWSVDRALQY
v_call: TRBV29-1; j_call: TRBJ1-5; clone_size: .; cdr3_aa: SVGGDGYNQPQH
v_call: TRBV3-1/TRBV3-2; j_call: TRBJ2-3; clone_size: .; cdr3_aa: ASSQKRTATDTQY
v_call: TRBV30; j_call: TRBJ2-3; clone_size: .; cdr3_aa: AWSVGLLAGSTDTQY
v_call: TRBV19; j_call: TRBJ1-4; clone_size: .; cdr3_aa: ASSIEGTADEKLF
v_call: TRBV4-2; j_call: TRBJ2-1; clone_size: .; cdr3_aa: ASSHVGDSRSLNNEQF
v_call: TRBV11-2; j_call: TRBJ2-7; clone_size: .; cdr3_aa: ASSLGPPSSYEQY
v_call: TRBV4-1; j_call: TRBJ1-3; clone_size: .; cdr3_aa: ASREAGGNTIY
v_call: TRBV28; j_call: TRBJ1-4; clone_size: .; cdr3_aa: ASSGTNEKLF
v_call: TRBV19; j_call: TRBJ2-1; clone_size: .; cdr3_aa: ASSPTGGFNNEQF
v_call: TRBV6-2/TRBV6-3; j_call: TRBJ2-6; clone_size: .; cdr3_aa: ASSYSPLQGLSGANVLT
v_call: TRBV15; j_call: TRBJ1-1; clone_size: .; cdr3_aa: ATSRDQAGVNTEAF
v_call: TRBV25-1; j_call: TRBJ2-3; clone_size: .; cdr3_aa: ASSALLGGGLQDTQY
v_call: TRBV29-1; j_call: TRBJ2-7; clone_size: .; cdr3_aa: SVKAGSSYEQY
v_call: TRBV24-1; j_call: TRBJ2-7; clone_size: .; cdr3_aa: ATSDPSGGLYEQY
v_call: TRBV27; j_call: TRBJ2-1; clone_size: once; cdr3_aa: ASSFLSSGVRYNEQF
v_call: TRBV5-6; j_call: TRBJ2-3; clone_size: few; cdr3_aa: ASSRLTSGGLNTQY
v_call: TRBV7-8; j_call: TRBJ2-4; clone_size: .; cdr3_aa: ASSLPGWAAGMDKNIQY
v_call: TRBV30; j_call: TRBJ1-2; clone_size: once; cdr3_aa: AWRYGRGDGYT
v_call: TRBV13; j_call: TRBJ2-7; clone_size: .; cdr3_aa: ASSSGTGGSSYEQY